This entry lists 4 T cell receptor beta chains sequenced from one sample in a study of blood T cell repertoires in COVID-19. TCRdb keeps only in-frame clones here, not all; method: immunoSEQ multiplex PCR. In the table there are 150,000 or so clones, approximately 82% of which are singletons. The specimen sequenced was PBMCs or T cells enriched from blood (not recorded which). The source of these receptors is a woman between 50 and 59 years old who had recovered from COVID-19.

This clone was observed a few times. The chain recombines TRBV19 with TRBJ1-2; no firm D call. V was trimmed by 2 bases and J by 6 bases, leaving 16 bases between them. The V gene's germline CDR1 is LNHDA and CDR2 SQIVND (reference sequence). The CDR3 extends over 15 amino acids. The CDR3 protein is CASSIRRGAGDGYTF. The DNA for the CDR3 is TGTGCCAGTAGTATACGGCGGGGAGCCGGGGATGGCTACACCTTC.

This clone was seen more than once but under ten times. The chain recombines TRBV12-5 with TRBJ2-5; 9 bases line up with TRBD1. The CDR3 length is 12 residues. Losses at the gene ends were 2 bases for V and 10 bases for J; bases not matched to a gene: 2. Germline assignment: CDR1 LGHNT and CDR2 FRNRAP. The CDR3 DNA sequence: TGTGCTAGTGGTTTGACAGGGGGCCGCCAGTACTTC. Amino acids: CASGLTGGRQYF. Full variable domain (remainder filled in from reference TRBV12-5 and TRBJ2-5): DARVTQTPRHKVTEMGQEVTMRCQPILGHNTVFWYRQTMMQGLELLAYFRNRAPLDDSGMPKDRFSAEMPDATLATLKIQPSEPRDSAVYFCASGLTGGRQYFGPGTRLLVL.

V usage is TRBV6-5 and J usage is TRBJ2-2; TRBD1 agrees at 7 bases. Germline V gives CDR1 MNHEY, CDR2 SVGAGI. Trimming removed 5 bases from V and 5 bases from J; junction bases left unmatched: 5. This CDR3 spans 14 amino acids. The DNA of the CDR3 is TGTGCCAGCAGTCAGACAGGGTGGACCGGGGAGCTGTTTTTT. Protein product: CASSQTGWTGELFF.

The CDR3 sequence is CASSWSGQGVNYGYTF. The CDR3 DNA sequence: TGTGCCAGCAGTTGGTCCGGGCAGGGGGTTAACTATGGCTACACCTTC. This chain uses TRBV27 with TRBJ1-2; 7 bases fit TRBD1. Germline V gene data show CDR1 as MNHEY and CDR2 as SMNVEV (reference sequence). The CDR3 covers 16 residues. V was clipped by 4 bases and J by 1 base; unmatched bases: 9.